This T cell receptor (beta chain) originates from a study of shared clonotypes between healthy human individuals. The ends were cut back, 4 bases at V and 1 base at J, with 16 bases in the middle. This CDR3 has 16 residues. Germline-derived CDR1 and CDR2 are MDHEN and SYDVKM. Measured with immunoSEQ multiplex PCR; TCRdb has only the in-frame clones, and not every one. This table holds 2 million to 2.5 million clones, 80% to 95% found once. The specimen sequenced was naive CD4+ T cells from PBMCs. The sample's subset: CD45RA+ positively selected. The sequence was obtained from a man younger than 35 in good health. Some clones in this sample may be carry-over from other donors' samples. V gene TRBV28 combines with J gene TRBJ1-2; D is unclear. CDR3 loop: CASSYPGSTLNYGYTF. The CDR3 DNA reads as TGTGCCAGCAGTTATCCGGGATCAACCCTTAACTATGGCTACACCTTC.